The clone carrying this T cell receptor beta chain was seen repeatedly, ten times or more. Its specificity is not known. This entry is derived from a study of T-cell reconstitution after alpha-beta-depleted transplantation in children. General study results and limits: Some patients' high day-60 TCRbeta diversity was traced to surviving recipient T cells and thymic progenitors. Newly made T cells mostly supplied T-cell counts and diversity one year after transplant.

A TCRbeta library incorporating unique molecular identifiers was prepared. Using its own MiXCR run on the PCR reads, TCRdb lists one record per CDR3 protein. The sample consists of about 76,000 distinct CDR3 sequences, 13% to 15% of them appearing once. V was shortened by 0 bases and J by 5 bases, with 13 bases between the two germline ends. CDR3 length equals 15 residues. Looked up from germline, CDR1 is MNHEY and CDR2 is SVGAGI. The source of this sequence is a male patient aged 2-15 years who had a stem cell transplant for acute lymphoblastic leukemia, so the T cells may come from the graft donor. The chain has TRBV6-5 and TRBJ1-2, with a possible D match to TRBD1 (5 bases). Sequencing used PBMCs, mostly from graft donor cells, obtained 180 days after TCRalphabeta/CD19-depleted stem cell transplant. CDR3 amino acids: CASSYSWGGRYGYTF. The CDR3 region has the DNA TGTGCCAGCAGTTACTCTTGGGGGGGACGGTATGGCTACACCTTC.